The 25 T cell receptor beta chains below all came from one sample that was sequenced in a study of blood T cell repertoires in COVID-19. Sequenced by immunoSEQ multiplex PCR; TCRdb stores in-frame clones only, minus some. The data hold tens of thousands of clones, with more than 75% observed a single time. Sequenced: peripheral blood. Receptor source: a man between 60 and 70 years old with acute or convalescent COVID-19.

J is TRBJ1-3 and V is TRBV9; D ambiguous. The CDR3 extends over 16 amino acids. With 0 bases removed from V and 2 bases from J, the gap between germline ends came to 12 bases. CDR1 SGDLS and CDR2 YYNGEE come from the germline V gene. The CDR3 sequence: CASSVDPGKTGNTIYF. CDR3 bases: TGTGCCAGCAGCGTAGATCCGGGTAAGACTGGAAACACCATATATTTT. Combining the CDR3 with reference TRBV9 and TRBJ1-3 gives the whole variable domain DSGVTQTPKHLITATGQRVTLRCSPRSGDLSVYWYQQSLDQGLQFLIQYYNGEERAKGNILERFSAQQFPDLHSELNLSSLELGDSALYFCASSVDPGKTGNTIYFGEGSWLTVV.

This clone was recorded only once. The chain is built from TRBV14 and TRBJ1-6; maybe TRBD1 (6 bases). V lost 2 bases, J lost 2 bases, and 19 bases lay in between. CDR1 is SGHDN, CDR2 FVKESK, per germline. The CDR3 runs to 19 residues. The DNA of the CDR3 is TGTGCCAGCAGCCAACTCCCCCCGATGGGGGCGGCCTATAATTCACCCCTCCACTTT. Protein: CASSQLPPMGAAYNSPLHF.

This clone was seen a single time. The chain couples TRBV11-2 to TRBJ1-2; weak D call: TRBD1 (5 bases). CDR1 is SGHAT and CDR2 is FQNNGV in the germline V gene. Trimming took off 1 base at V and 2 bases at J, with 11 bases between the two ends. This CDR3 is 15 amino acids long. CDR3 bases: TGTGCCAGCAGCTTAGGTGCGGGGGGGAACTATGGCTACACCTTC. Its translation: CASSLGAGGNYGYTF.

The J gene is TRBJ2-3, the V gene TRBV7-3; 12 positions match TRBD2. V lost 0 bases to trimming and J lost 4 bases; unmatched junction nucleotides: 2. From germline, CDR1 is SGHTA and CDR2 FQGTGA. This CDR3 has 16 residues. CDR3 residues: CASSLTPSGGADTQYF. The CDR3, as DNA: TGTGCCAGCAGCTTAACCCCTAGCGGGGGGGCAGATACGCAGTATTTT.

The chain links TRBV5-6 to TRBJ1-5; D not certain. Trimming pared 0 bases from V and 4 bases from J, leaving 14 bases between. CDR1 and CDR2 from the germline V gene are SGHDT and YYEEEE. The CDR3 sequence is 16 residues long. The CDR3 DNA sequence: TGTGCCAGCAGCTTGGGAGGCGGGAGTTGGAATCAGCCCCAGCATTTT. Translating it yields CASSLGGGSWNQPQHF.

The chain has TRBV4-2 and TRBJ2-1, with 10 positions matching TRBD2. The trim removed 0 bases at V and 5 bases at J, leaving 16 bases unmatched. The germline V gene has CDR1 LGHNA and CDR2 YNFKEQ. The CDR3 runs to 20 residues. This CDR3 is CASSQDPSPGERGGDNEQFF. The CDR3, as DNA: TGTGCCAGCAGCCAAGACCCTTCTCCAGGCGAGCGGGGGGGAGACAATGAGCAGTTCTTC.

The V gene is TRBV7-2, the J gene TRBJ1-1; the D is unclear. V lost 5 bases to trimming and J lost 3 bases, with 10 bases between them. The CDR3 is 13 amino acids. Per germline, CDR1 SGHTA and CDR2 FQGNSA. The CDR3 is CASSTQTYTEAFF. The CDR3 DNA follows: TGTGCCAGCAGCACCCAGACATACACTGAAGCTTTCTTT.

This chain uses TRBV5-6 with TRBJ1-1, with a possible D match to TRBD1 (5 bases). CDR3 length: 14 residues. Trimming cost V 0 bases and J 0 bases, with 6 bases left between them. From germline, CDR1 is SGHDT and CDR2 YYEEEE. The CDR3 loop is CASSLGQMNTEAFF. The CDR3 DNA sequence: TGTGCCAGCAGCTTGGGACAGATGAACACTGAAGCTTTCTTT.

The chain carries TRBV5-1 and TRBJ1-2; 9 bases are a match to TRBD1. The V gene end was trimmed by 6 bases and the J gene end by 4 bases; junction bases not matched to a gene: 7. The CDR3 covers 14 residues. Germline assignment: CDR1 SGHRS and CDR2 YFSETQ. The CDR3 here is CASKDRGSVYGYTF. The CDR3 DNA is TGCGCCAGCAAGGACAGGGGCTCCGTCTATGGCTACACCTTC.

J is TRBJ1-4 and V is TRBV6-5; a possible D gene is TRBD1 (6 bases). Germline loops: CDR1 MNHEY, CDR2 SVGAGI. The V gene lost 11 bases and the J gene lost 6 bases, with 10 bases spanning the gap. The CDR3 is 11 amino acids. Here the CDR3 DNA reads TGTGCCGGGGGCCCAGATGAAAAACTGTTTTTT. Protein: CAGGPDEKLFF.

V and J are TRBV19 and TRBJ2-1, with D possibly TRBD2 on 6 matching bases. V lost 5 bases to trimming and J lost 9 bases, with 14 bases between them. The germline V gene encodes CDR1 LNHDA and CDR2 SQIVND (reference sequence). The CDR3 has 13 residues. In DNA, the CDR3 is TGTGCCAGTAGTCTTTTCGGGGGAAGTGAGCAGTTCTTC. This translates into CASSLFGGSEQFF.

V is TRBV7-8 and J is TRBJ2-1; TRBD2 agrees at 7 bases. Germline V gene lookup returns CDR1 SGHVS and CDR2 FQNEAQ. CDR3 length equals 13 residues. J gave up 8 bases and V 1 base, and 2 bases lay outside the gene matches. DNA of the CDR3: TGTGCCAGCAGCTTAGAAAGCGGGGATGAGCAGTTCTTC. Its translation is CASSLESGDEQFF.

The chain links TRBV19 to TRBJ1-5; possible D gene TRBD1, 5 bases. Trimming stripped 5 bases from V and 5 bases from J, with 10 bases between. From germline, CDR1 is LNHDA and CDR2 SQIVND (reference sequence). The CDR3 loop spans 13 amino acids. CDR3 sequence reads: CASSGGRDQPQHF. The CDR3 DNA is TGTGCCAGTAGTGGGGGGAGGGATCAGCCCCAGCATTTT.

Here the CDR3 reads CASTPQANTEAFF. The CDR3 DNA reads TGTGCCAGCACCCCCCAGGCGAACACTGAAGCTTTCTTT. The chain has TRBV12-3 or TRBV12-4 and TRBJ1-1; the D is unclear. The ends were cut back, 7 bases at V and 1 base at J, with 10 bases in the middle. CDR3 size: 13 residues.

The V call is TRBV10-2, the J call TRBJ2-5, with D tentatively TRBD2 (7 bases). This CDR3 has 13 amino acids. Between the trimmed V and J ends, which lost 6 bases and 5 bases, there was a span of 13 bases. Germline V gene data show CDR1 as WSHSY and CDR2 as SAAADI. The CDR3 is CASRGGQLETQYF. The CDR3, as DNA: TGCGCCAGCAGGGGGGGGCAACTGGAGACCCAGTACTTC.

The table lists this clone with a few counts. The chain joins TRBV6-5 to TRBJ2-7; TRBD1 agrees at 8 bases. The CDR3 runs to 14 residues. Trimming removed 5 bases from V and 3 bases from J; junction bases left unmatched: 6. Germline CDR1 is MNHEY and CDR2 is SVGAGI. CDR3: CASSNRDRLYEQYF. The CDR3 DNA is TGTGCCAGCAGTAACCGGGACAGGCTCTACGAGCAGTACTTC.

The chain carries TRBV5-1 and TRBJ2-5; D may be TRBD2 (6 bases). Germline CDR1 SGHRS, CDR2 YFSETQ. Between the trimmed V and J ends, which lost 2 bases and 3 bases, there was a span of 14 bases. This CDR3 has 15 residues. The CDR3 DNA sequence: TGCGCCAGCAGCTTCACGGTCCTAGCGAAAGAGACCCAGTACTTC. Residues: CASSFTVLAKETQYF.

Only one count was recorded for this clone. The V call is TRBV5-4, the J call TRBJ1-2, with 7 nucleotides matching TRBD1. V shed 3 bases and J 4 bases; nucleotides not matched to a gene: 12. The CDR3 is 16 amino acids. CDR1 and CDR2 (germline): SGHNT, YYREEE (reference sequence). The CDR3, as DNA: TGTGCCAGCAGCTCCGGGTCAGGGGGTACGCCCTATGGCTACACCTTC. Its protein product is CASSSGSGGTPYGYTF.

The chain employs TRBV10-3 and TRBJ1-1, with TRBD1 as a possible D gene (6 bases). The CDR3 spans 13 residues. V shed 6 bases and J shed 1 base, with 9 bases lying between them. Per germline, CDR1 ENHRY and CDR2 SYGVKD. CDR3 DNA: TGTGCCATCAGGAGACAGGAGAACACTGAAGCTTTCTTT. This sequence encodes CAIRRQENTEAFF.

V usage is TRBV1 and J usage is TRBJ2-2; no DNA check was done on the table's D call, TRBD1. TRBV1 is given as a pseudogene. This CDR3 is 14 amino acids long. CDR3 sequence reads: CTSSQDSVPGELFF. The CDR3, as DNA: TGCACCAGCAGCCAAGATTCAGTCCCCGGGGAGCTGTTTTTT.

V is TRBV14 and J is TRBJ1-1, with 9 bases matching TRBD1. The germline gives CDR1 SGHDN, CDR2 FVKESK. This CDR3 contains 15 residues. The V gene end was trimmed by 2 bases and the J gene end by 4 bases; junction bases not matched to a gene: 5. The CDR3 DNA is TGTGCCAGCAGCCAAAACAGGGGGCGGAGCACTGAAGCTTTCTTT. It codes for CASSQNRGRSTEAFF.

This clone was recorded once. The chain uses TRBV12-3 or TRBV12-4 and TRBJ1-2; 9 nucleotides match TRBD1. This CDR3 has 13 amino acids. Trimming took 7 bases from V and 4 from J; bases not matched to a gene: 4. The CDR3, as DNA: TGTGCCAGCACCTCGGACAGGGGCTATGGCTACACCTTC. Encoded protein: CASTSDRGYGYTF.

The chain has TRBV7-8 and TRBJ2-1; D is perhaps TRBD2 (6 bases). The CDR3 sequence is 17 residues long. CDR1 SGHVS and CDR2 FQNEAQ come from the germline V gene. V lost 6 bases to trimming and J lost 8 bases, with 26 bases between them. The CDR3 reads CASRTLGPGVGSHEQFF. The DNA for the CDR3 is TGTGCCAGCAGAACCTTAGGTCCGGGGGTGGGATCCCATGAGCAGTTCTTC.

This clone was detected ten times or more. The chain uses TRBV9 and TRBJ2-7; D possibly corresponds to TRBD2 (6 bases). Trimming pared 5 bases from V and 4 bases from J, leaving 10 bases between. The germline CDR1 and CDR2 sequences are SGDLS and YYNGEE. The CDR3 contains 12 residues. CDR3 nucleotides: TGTGCCAGCAGTTCGGGAGCATACGAGCAGTACTTC. This encodes CASSSGAYEQYF. The complete variable domain, with remaining parts taken from reference TRBV9 and TRBJ2-7, reads DSGVTQTPKHLITATGQRVTLRCSPRSGDLSVYWYQQSLDQGLQFLIQYYNGEERAKGNILERFSAQQFPDLHSELNLSSLELGDSALYFCASSSGAYEQYFGPGTRLTVT.

The CDR3 DNA sequence: TGTGCCAGCAGCCAAGAAGGAGCGGGGGCCCCAGATACGCAGTATTTT. This codes for CASSQEGAGAPDTQYF. The V gene is TRBV4-2, the J gene TRBJ2-3; 8 bases are a match to TRBD2. Germline trimming cut 0 bases from V and 4 bases from J; bases unmatched to any gene: 6. This CDR3 region has 16 residues. Germline-derived CDR1 and CDR2 are LGHNA and YNFKEQ.